This T cell receptor (beta chain) was captured in a study of T-cell reconstitution after alpha-beta-depleted transplantation in children. During its preparation, the TCRbeta library received unique molecular identifiers. TCRdb processed the PCR reads anew with MiXCR; each CDR3 protein has one entry. The sample contains almost 250,000 distinct CDR3 sequences, 25% of which appear only once. The ends were cut back, 1 base at V and 2 bases at J, with 10 bases in the middle. The germline V gene encodes CDR1 SGHRS and CDR2 YFSETQ. The CDR3 spans 14 residues. The sample holds a few counts of this clonotype. The source was PBMCs, collected before TCRalphabeta/CD19-depleted stem cell transplant. The sequence was obtained from a girl aged 2-10 years with Fanconi anemia, due to receive a stem cell transplant. V gene TRBV5-1 combines with J gene TRBJ2-7; D is unresolved. Here the CDR3 DNA reads TGCGCCAGCAGCTTGCCTACCCGTCCCTACGAGCAGTACTTC. This sequence encodes CASSLPTRPYEQYF.